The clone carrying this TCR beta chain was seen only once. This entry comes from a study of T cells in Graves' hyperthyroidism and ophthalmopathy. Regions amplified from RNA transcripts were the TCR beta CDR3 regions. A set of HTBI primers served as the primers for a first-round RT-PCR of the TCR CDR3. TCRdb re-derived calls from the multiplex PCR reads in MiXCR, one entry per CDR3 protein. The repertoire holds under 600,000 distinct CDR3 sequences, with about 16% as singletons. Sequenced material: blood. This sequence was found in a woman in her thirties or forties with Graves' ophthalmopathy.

The CDR3 sequence is CASSFRLAAGGELFF. Here the CDR3 DNA reads TGTGCCAGCAGCTTCCGACTAGCGGCCGGGGGGGAGCTGTTTTTT. The chain carries TRBV11-2 and TRBJ2-2; 9 bases map to TRBD2. V lost 3 bases to trimming and J lost 8 bases; unmatched junction nucleotides: 7. This CDR3 contains 15 residues. Germline loops: CDR1 SGHAT, CDR2 FQNNGV.